Listed below are T cell receptor beta chains from one sample, sequenced in a study of shared clonotypes between healthy human individuals. Profiled with immunoSEQ multiplex PCR; TCRdb holds only in-frame clones, not every one. The data hold a few million clones, with more than 80% observed a single time. Sample: naive CD4+ T cells from PBMCs. These receptors all come from a man aged 18-30 years in good health. Some clones in this sample may be carry-over from other donors' samples. Both conserved end residues are part of each CDR3. D genes are given only for firm matches. The size entry is marked missing in some rows and otherwise reads once, few, many or a size class.

d_call j_call v_call clone_size cdr3_aa cdr3_nt
TRBD1 TRBJ1-1 TRBV2 . CASIRDSLPGAFF TGTGCCAGCATCCGGGACAGCCTTCCGGGGGCTTTCTTT
. TRBJ2-3 TRBV2 . CASRGEADTQYF TGTGCCAGCAGAGGCGAGGCAGATACGCAGTATTTT
. TRBJ1-2 TRBV9 . CASSVGGRGNYGYTF TGTGCCAGCAGCGTAGGGGGCAGGGGAAACTATGGCTACACCTTC
TRBD2 TRBJ2-1 TRBV18 . CASSPSSGSSYNEQFF TGTGCCAGCTCACCATCTAGCGGGAGCTCCTACAATGAGCAGTTCTTC
. TRBJ2-1 TRBV7-3 once CASSLRPVGNEQFF TGTGCCAGCAGCTTAAGGCCAGTAGGCAATGAGCAGTTCTTC
TRBD2 TRBJ2-7 TRBV4-1 . CASSQEPLAGVGQYF TGCGCCAGCAGCCAAGAGCCCCTAGCGGGAGTTGGGCAGTACTTC
. TRBJ2-5 TRBV14 . CASSQVQNLYQETQYF TGTGCCAGCAGCCAAGTGCAGAACCTGTACCAAGAGACCCAGTACTTC
. TRBJ2-5 TRBV4-3 once CASSQDRAARETQYF TGCGCCAGCAGCCAAGACCGTGCAGCGAGAGAGACCCAGTACTTC
TRBD1 TRBJ2-6 TRBV25-1 . CASKGQGTPAGANVLTF TGTGCCAGCAAGGGACAGGGCACTCCTGCTGGGGCCAACGTCCTGACTTTC
. TRBJ1-2 TRBV5-1 . CASSFTGHYGYTF TGCGCCAGCAGCTTTACAGGTCACTATGGCTACACCTTC
. TRBJ2-4 TRBV6-6 . CALRRGTKNIQYF TGTGCCCTACGCCGGGGAACCAAAAACATTCAGTACTTC
. TRBJ2-5 TRBV6-5 once CASRGSEETQYF TGTGCCAGCAGGGGCTCAGAAGAGACCCAGTACTTC
TRBD1 TRBJ2-1 TRBV10-2 . CASSPKPWDRAIDEQFF TGCGCCAGCAGTCCAAAACCGTGGGACAGGGCGATCGATGAGCAGTTCTTC
TRBD1 TRBJ1-1 TRBV6-5 . CASSNRQGGTEAFF TGTGCCAGCAGTAACCGACAGGGGGGCACTGAAGCTTTCTTT
TRBD2 TRBJ2-3 TRBV9 . CASSLGTSGSLTDTQYF TGTGCCAGCAGCCTCGGGACTAGCGGGAGTTTAACAGATACGCAGTATTTT
. TRBJ2-2 TRBV6-1 . CASSRGGSTGELFF TGTGCCAGCAGTCGGGGCGGGTCGACCGGGGAGCTGTTTTTT
. TRBJ2-7 TRBV14 once CASSQGTGGAYEQYF TGTGCCAGCAGCCAAGGTACGGGTGGAGCCTACGAGCAGTACTTC
TRBD2 TRBJ2-3 TRBV5-4 . CASSLFASGVTDTQYF TGTGCCAGCAGCTTGTTTGCTAGCGGGGTCACAGATACGCAGTATTTT
TRBD2 TRBJ2-1 TRBV7-3 . CASSLLGGRVNEQFF TGTGCCAGCAGCTTACTAGGCGGGAGGGTCAATGAGCAGTTCTTC
. TRBJ2-5 TRBV10-3 . CAISEQYQETQYF TGTGCCATCAGTGAGCAGTACCAAGAGACCCAGTACTTC
. TRBJ1-1 TRBV18 once CASSPPPGPTEAFF TGTGCCAGCTCACCACCTCCGGGGCCCACTGAAGCTTTCTTT
. TRBJ2-7 TRBV9 . CASSVDPGVRNEQYF TGTGCCAGCAGCGTAGATCCAGGGGTCAGGAACGAGCAGTACTTC
. TRBJ2-2 TRBV18 . CASSPPGQLANTGELFF TGTGCCAGCTCACCCCCTGGACAGCTCGCGAACACCGGGGAGCTGTTTTTT
TRBD1 TRBJ1-2 TRBV2 . CASSREVGQVNYGYTF TGTGCCAGCTCCCGAGAGGTAGGACAGGTTAACTATGGCTACACCTTC
TRBD1 TRBJ2-7 TRBV6-6 . CASSFAPGQLYEQYF TGTGCCAGCAGTTTCGCCCCGGGACAGTTATACGAGCAGTACTTC
. TRBJ1-2 TRBV19 . CASSVYVTAANYGYTF TGTGCCAGTAGCGTTTATGTGACAGCCGCGAACTATGGCTACACCTTC
TRBD2 TRBJ2-1 TRBV4-3 . CASSRGTSGAPHEQFF TGCGCCAGCAGCCGGGGGACTAGCGGGGCCCCCCATGAGCAGTTCTTC
. TRBJ2-1 TRBV7-3 . CASSAPGLNNEQFF TGTGCCAGCAGCGCCCCGGGACTTAACAATGAGCAGTTCTTC
. TRBJ2-7 TRBV30 . CAWMGFSYEQYF TGTGCCTGGATGGGGTTCTCCTACGAGCAGTACTTC
. TRBJ2-2 TRBV6-1 . CASSPSLGFGGELFF TGTGCCAGCAGTCCCTCCCTAGGGTTTGGCGGGGAGCTGTTTTTT
TRBD2 TRBJ2-2 TRBV4-2 . CASRVAGVGTGELFF TGTGCCAGCAGGGTAGCGGGAGTGGGCACCGGGGAGCTGTTTTTT
. TRBJ2-7 TRBV4-2 . CASSQNWGFEQYF TGTGCCAGCAGCCAAAACTGGGGGTTCGAGCAGTACTTC
. TRBJ1-1 TRBV7-9 . CASSFGLNTEAFF TGTGCCAGCAGCTTCGGTTTGAACACTGAAGCTTTCTTT
. TRBJ2-3 TRBV4-2 . CASSQGQRGSTDTQYF TGTGCCAGCAGCCAAGGGCAACGCGGTAGCACAGATACGCAGTATTTT
. TRBJ2-1 TRBV14 . CASSQVSRFVRDTFLFF TGTGCCAGCAGCCAAGTTTCAAGGTTTGTCCGGGACACTTTTCTGTTCTTC
. TRBJ2-2 TRBV25-1 few CASSPLGAGESSGELFF TGTGCCAGCTCCCCGCTGGGGGCGGGAGAGTCTTCCGGGGAGCTGTTTTTT
TRBD1 TRBJ2-6 TRBV7-9 . CASSVLQGAGANVLTF TGTGCCAGCAGCGTGCTACAGGGGGCTGGGGCCAACGTCCTGACTTTC
. TRBJ1-2 TRBV11-2 once CATVDLHYGYTF TGTGCCACCGTCGACCTTCACTATGGCTACACCTTC
TRBD1 TRBJ2-7 TRBV6-5 once CASSRVRDRTTEQYF TGTGCCAGCAGCCGCGTCCGGGACAGAACTACCGAGCAGTACTTC
. TRBJ2-1 TRBV19 once CASSGARSSYNEQFF TGTGCCAGTAGTGGAGCGAGAAGCTCCTACAATGAGCAGTTCTTC
. TRBJ2-1 TRBV27 . CASTPLQGTYNEQFF TGTGCCAGCACCCCCCTCCAGGGAACTTACAATGAGCAGTTCTTC
. TRBJ1-1 TRBV10-1 . CATSVQQNTEAFF TGCGCCACCTCGGTGCAACAGAACACTGAAGCTTTCTTT
. TRBJ2-6 TRBV11-2 . CASSLAGGRGYDGANVLTF TGTGCCAGCAGCTTAGCCGGGGGGCGCGGGTATGATGGGGCCAACGTCCTGACTTTC
. TRBJ2-7 TRBV5-1 . CASSLGPVSYEQYF TGCGCCAGCAGCCTGGGACCGGTGAGCTACGAGCAGTACTTC
. TRBJ2-3 TRBV9 . CASSVASRPSTDTQYF TGTGCCAGCAGCGTAGCTAGCAGACCTAGCACAGATACGCAGTATTTT
TRBD1 TRBJ2-2 TRBV5-1 . CASSLSGQGGTGELFF TGCGCCAGCAGCTTGTCGGGACAGGGAGGCACCGGGGAGCTGTTTTTT
. TRBJ2-1 TRBV18 . CASSPPGRDEQFF TGTGCCAGCTCACCGCCGGGAAGGGATGAGCAGTTCTTC
TRBD2 TRBJ2-1 TRBV5-4 . CASSPTSGSYNEQFF TGTGCCAGCAGCCCGACTAGCGGGTCCTACAATGAGCAGTTCTTC
. TRBJ2-5 TRBV7-7 . CASSCLVGSIGETQYF TGTGCCAGCAGCTGTTTAGTGGGGAGTATTGGAGAGACCCAGTACTTC
TRBD2 TRBJ2-2 TRBV7-3 . CASSLRLAGVFGGELFF TGTGCCAGCAGCTTAAGACTAGCGGGAGTGTTTGGCGGGGAGCTGTTTTTT
. TRBJ1-1 TRBV6-6 . CASSLPWDTEAFF TGTGCCAGCAGCCTACCCTGGGACACTGAAGCTTTCTTT
. TRBJ1-3 TRBV7-7 . CASSPGQTFGNTIYF TGTGCCAGCAGCCCAGGACAGACCTTCGGAAACACCATATATTTT
. TRBJ2-7 TRBV28 . CASSLGGGAAYEQYF TGTGCCAGCAGTTTAGGAGGCGGTGCGGCCTACGAGCAGTACTTC